This T cell receptor (beta chain) was observed in a study of PD-1 blockade in classical Hodgkin lymphoma. Study-level information: Each patient was given nivolumab 3 mg/kg through a vein every 2 weeks. Findings of the study overall: Exclusion applied to patients who initiated nivolumab less than 1 year following ASCT. A significant rise in TCR diversity was seen by C4D1 for CD4+ cells but not for CD8+ cells.

The sample holds one count of this clone. Its antigen is unidentified. The CDR3 spans 13 residues. The germline V and J ends were trimmed by 2 bases and 1 base, with 6 bases remaining between them. Per the germline V gene, CDR1 is SGHRS and CDR2 is YFSETQ. Time point meaning: cycle 4 day 1 (C4D1), after less than 7 weeks of nivolumab. Every patient was affected by relapse after autologous stem cell transplantation, while exposure to brentuximab vedotin was not uniform. TCRdb's table, derived via immunoSEQ multiplex PCR, lists solely in-frame clones and lacks some. The sample records some 58,000 clones, 90% to 95% being singletons.

This clonotype originated in a human donor with classical Hodgkin lymphoma. The input for sequencing was peripheral blood mononuclear cells (PBMCs), taken before the fourth cycle of nivolumab. The gene calls are TRBV5-1 and TRBJ1-2; possibly TRBD1 for D (5 bases). The CDR3 nucleotides read TGCGCCAGCAGCTTCGACAGTAACTATGGCTACACCTTC. It codes for CASSFDSNYGYTF.